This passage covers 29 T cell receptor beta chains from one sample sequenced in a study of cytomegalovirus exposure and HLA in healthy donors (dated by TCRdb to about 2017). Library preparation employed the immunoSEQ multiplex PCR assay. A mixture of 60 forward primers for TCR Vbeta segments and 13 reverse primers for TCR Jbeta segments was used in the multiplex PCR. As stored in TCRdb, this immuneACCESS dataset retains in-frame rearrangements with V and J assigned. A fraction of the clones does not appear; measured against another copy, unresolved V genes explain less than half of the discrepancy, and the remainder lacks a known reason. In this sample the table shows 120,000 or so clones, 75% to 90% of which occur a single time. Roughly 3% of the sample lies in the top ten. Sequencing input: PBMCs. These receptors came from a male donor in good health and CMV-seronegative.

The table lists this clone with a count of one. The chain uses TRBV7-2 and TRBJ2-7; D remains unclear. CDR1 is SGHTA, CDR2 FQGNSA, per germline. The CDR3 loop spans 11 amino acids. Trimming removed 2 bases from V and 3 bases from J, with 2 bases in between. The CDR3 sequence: CASSLYYEQYF. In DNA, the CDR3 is TGTGCCAGCAGCTTATACTACGAGCAGTACTTC.

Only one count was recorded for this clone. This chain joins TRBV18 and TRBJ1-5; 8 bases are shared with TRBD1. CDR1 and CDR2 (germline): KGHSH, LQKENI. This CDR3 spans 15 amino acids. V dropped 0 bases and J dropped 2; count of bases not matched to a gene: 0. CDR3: CASSPPGQGNQPQHF. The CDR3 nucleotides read TGTGCCAGCTCACCACCGGGACAGGGCAATCAGCCCCAGCATTTT.

CDR3 in amino acids: CAWSRDRVEAFF. The CDR3 DNA reads as TGTGCCTGGAGTCGAGACAGAGTTGAAGCTTTCTTT. The chain joins TRBV30 to TRBJ1-1; D might be TRBD1 (5 bases). CDR1 is GTSNPN and CDR2 is SVGIG in the germline V gene (reference sequence). V dropped 2 bases and J dropped 7 bases, with 11 bases sitting between them. The CDR3 loop spans 12 amino acids.

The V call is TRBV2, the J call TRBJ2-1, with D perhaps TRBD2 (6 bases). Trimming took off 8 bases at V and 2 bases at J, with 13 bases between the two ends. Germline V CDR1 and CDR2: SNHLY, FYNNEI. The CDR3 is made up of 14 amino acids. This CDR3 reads CASHRASAYNEQFF. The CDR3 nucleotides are TGTGCCAGCCATCGTGCTAGCGCCTACAATGAGCAGTTCTTC.

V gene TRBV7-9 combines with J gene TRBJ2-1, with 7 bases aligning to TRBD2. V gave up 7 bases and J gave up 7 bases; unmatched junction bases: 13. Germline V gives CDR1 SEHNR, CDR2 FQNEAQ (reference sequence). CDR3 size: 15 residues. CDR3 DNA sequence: TGTGCCAGCATCCACTTTGGGGAGGGTTGGAATGAGCAGTTCTTC. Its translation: CASIHFGEGWNEQFF.

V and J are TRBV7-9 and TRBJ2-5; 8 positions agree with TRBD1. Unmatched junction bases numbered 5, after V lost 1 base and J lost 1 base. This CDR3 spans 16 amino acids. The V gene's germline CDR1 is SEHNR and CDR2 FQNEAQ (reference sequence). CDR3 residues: CASSLGTGMTQETQYF. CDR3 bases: TGTGCCAGCAGCTTAGGGACAGGGATGACCCAAGAGACCCAGTACTTC.

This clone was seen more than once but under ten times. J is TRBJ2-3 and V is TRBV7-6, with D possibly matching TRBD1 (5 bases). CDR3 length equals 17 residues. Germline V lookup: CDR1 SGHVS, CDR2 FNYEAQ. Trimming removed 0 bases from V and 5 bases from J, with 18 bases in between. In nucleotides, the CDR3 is TGTGCCAGCAGCTTAGCTGGGGCAGGATCGCCTAGAGATACGCAGTATTTT. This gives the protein CASSLAGAGSPRDTQYF.

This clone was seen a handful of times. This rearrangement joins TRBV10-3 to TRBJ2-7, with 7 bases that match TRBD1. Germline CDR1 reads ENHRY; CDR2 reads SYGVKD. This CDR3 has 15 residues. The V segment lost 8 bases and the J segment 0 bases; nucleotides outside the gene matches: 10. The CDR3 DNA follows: TGTGCCATCGGATCGGACAGGATAAGCTCCTACGAGCAGTACTTC. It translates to CAIGSDRISSYEQYF.

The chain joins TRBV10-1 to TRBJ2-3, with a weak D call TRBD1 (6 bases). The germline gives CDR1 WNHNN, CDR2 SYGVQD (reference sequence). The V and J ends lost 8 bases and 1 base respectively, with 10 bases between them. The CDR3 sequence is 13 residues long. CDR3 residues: CASEPGGTDTQYF. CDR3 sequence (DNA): TGCGCCAGCGAACCAGGGGGCACAGATACGCAGTATTTT.

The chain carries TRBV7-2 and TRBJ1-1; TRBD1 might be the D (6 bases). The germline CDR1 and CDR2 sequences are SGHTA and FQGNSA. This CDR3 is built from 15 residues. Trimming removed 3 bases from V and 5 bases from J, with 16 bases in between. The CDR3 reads CASSFSGQGKTEAFF. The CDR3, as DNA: TGTGCCAGCAGCTTTAGTGGCCAGGGGAAAACTGAAGCTTTCTTT.

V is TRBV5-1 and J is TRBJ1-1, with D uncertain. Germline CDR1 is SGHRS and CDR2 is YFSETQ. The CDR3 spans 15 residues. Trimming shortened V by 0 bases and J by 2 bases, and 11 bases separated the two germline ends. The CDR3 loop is CASSLVASGNTEAFF. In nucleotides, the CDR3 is TGCGCCAGCAGCTTGGTCGCCTCTGGCAACACTGAAGCTTTCTTT.

The DNA for the CDR3 is TGTGCCAGCAGTACAGGTTCGACCCGTCAGCCCCAGCATTTT. Its protein product is CASSTGSTRQPQHF. This rearrangement joins TRBV2 to TRBJ1-5; weak D call: TRBD1 (5 bases). The ends were cut back, 5 bases at V and 6 bases at J, with 14 bases in the middle. The CDR3 spans 14 residues. CDR1 is SNHLY and CDR2 is FYNNEI in the germline V gene.

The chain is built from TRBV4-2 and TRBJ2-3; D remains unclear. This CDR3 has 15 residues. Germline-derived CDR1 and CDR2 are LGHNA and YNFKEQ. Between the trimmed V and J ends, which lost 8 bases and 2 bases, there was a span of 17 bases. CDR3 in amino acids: CASSLGEVDTDTQYF. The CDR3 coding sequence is TGTGCCAGCTCTCTTGGAGAGGTGGACACAGATACGCAGTATTTT.

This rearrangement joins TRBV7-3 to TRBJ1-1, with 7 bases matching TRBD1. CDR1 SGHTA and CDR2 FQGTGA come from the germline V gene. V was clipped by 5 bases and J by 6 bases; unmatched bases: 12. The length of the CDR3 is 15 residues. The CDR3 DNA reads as TGTGCCAGCAGCCGAAACCCGACAGGGCTCTCTGAAGCTTTCTTT. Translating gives CASSRNPTGLSEAFF.

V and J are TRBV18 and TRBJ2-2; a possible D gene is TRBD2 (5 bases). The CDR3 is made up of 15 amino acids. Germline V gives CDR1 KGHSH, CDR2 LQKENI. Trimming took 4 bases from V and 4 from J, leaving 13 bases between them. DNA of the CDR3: TGTGCCAGCTCACATGAGGAGGAGAGCACCGGGGAGCTGTTTTTT. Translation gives CASSHEEESTGELFF.

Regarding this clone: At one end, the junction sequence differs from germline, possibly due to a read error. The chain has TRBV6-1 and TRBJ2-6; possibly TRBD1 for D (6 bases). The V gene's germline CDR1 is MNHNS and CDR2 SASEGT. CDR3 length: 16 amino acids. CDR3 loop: CASSDRQVTGANGLTF. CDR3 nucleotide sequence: TGTGCCAGCAGTGATAGACAGGTGACTGGGGCCAACGGCCTGACTTTC.

The CDR3 region has the DNA TGTGCCAGCAGCCAAGACGGGCAGGGTTACAATGAGCAGTTCTTC. Protein product: CASSQDGQGYNEQFF. This chain joins TRBV4-2 and TRBJ2-1; tentative D call: TRBD1 (5 bases). This CDR3 region has 15 residues. The V and J ends lost 0 bases and 4 bases respectively, with 10 bases between them. CDR1 and CDR2 from the germline V gene are LGHNA and YNFKEQ.

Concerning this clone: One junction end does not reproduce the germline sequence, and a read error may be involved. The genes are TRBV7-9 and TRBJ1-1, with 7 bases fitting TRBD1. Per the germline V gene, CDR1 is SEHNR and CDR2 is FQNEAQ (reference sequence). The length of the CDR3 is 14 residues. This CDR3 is CSSRAGGFNTEAFF. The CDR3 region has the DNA TGTTCCAGCAGGGCAGGGGGGTTTAACACTGAAGCTTTCTTT.

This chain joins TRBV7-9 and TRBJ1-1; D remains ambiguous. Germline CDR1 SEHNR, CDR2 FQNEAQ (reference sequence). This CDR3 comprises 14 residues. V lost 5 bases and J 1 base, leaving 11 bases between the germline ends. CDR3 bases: TGTGCCAGCAGCCCCATGGGGAGGAACACTGAAGCTTTCTTT. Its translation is CASSPMGRNTEAFF.

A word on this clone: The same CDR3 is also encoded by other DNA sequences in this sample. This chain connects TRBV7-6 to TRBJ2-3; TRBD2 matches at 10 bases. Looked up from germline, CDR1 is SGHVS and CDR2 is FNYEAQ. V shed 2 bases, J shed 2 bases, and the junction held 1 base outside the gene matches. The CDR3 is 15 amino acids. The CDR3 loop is CASSLLAGDTDTQYF. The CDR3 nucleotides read TGTGCCAGCAGCTTACTAGCGGGGGACACAGATACGCAGTATTTT.

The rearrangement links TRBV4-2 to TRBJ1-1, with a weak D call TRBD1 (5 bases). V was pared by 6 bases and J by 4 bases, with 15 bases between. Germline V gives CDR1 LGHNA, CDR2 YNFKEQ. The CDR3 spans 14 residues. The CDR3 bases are TGTGCCAGCAGACACCAACGGGGGAGCACTGAAGCTTTCTTT. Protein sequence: CASRHQRGSTEAFF.

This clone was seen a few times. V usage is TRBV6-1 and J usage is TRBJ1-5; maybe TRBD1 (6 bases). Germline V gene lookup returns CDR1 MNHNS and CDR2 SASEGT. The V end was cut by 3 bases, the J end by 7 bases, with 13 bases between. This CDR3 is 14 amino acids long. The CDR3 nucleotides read TGTGCCAGCAGTGATACCTGGGGGCAACAGCCCCAGCATTTT. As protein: CASSDTWGQQPQHF.

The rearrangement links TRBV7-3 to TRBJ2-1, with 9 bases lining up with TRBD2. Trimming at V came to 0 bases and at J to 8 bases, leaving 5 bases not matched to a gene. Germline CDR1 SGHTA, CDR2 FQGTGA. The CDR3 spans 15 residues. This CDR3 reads CASSLTGGGAYEQFF. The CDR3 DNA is TGTGCCAGCAGCTTAACTGGCGGGGGGGCGTATGAGCAGTTCTTC.

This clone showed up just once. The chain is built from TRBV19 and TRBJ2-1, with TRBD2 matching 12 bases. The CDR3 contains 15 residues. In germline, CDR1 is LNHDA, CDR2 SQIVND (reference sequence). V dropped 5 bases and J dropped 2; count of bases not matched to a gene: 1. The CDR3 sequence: CASSLAGGPYNEQFF. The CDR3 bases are TGTGCCAGTAGTCTAGCGGGAGGGCCCTACAATGAGCAGTTCTTC.

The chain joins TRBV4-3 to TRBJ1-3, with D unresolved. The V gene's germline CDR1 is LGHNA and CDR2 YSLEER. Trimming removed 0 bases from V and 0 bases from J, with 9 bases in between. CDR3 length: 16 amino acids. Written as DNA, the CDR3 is TGCGCCAGCAGCCAAGACGCCATCGGCTCTGGAAACACCATATATTTT. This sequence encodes CASSQDAIGSGNTIYF.

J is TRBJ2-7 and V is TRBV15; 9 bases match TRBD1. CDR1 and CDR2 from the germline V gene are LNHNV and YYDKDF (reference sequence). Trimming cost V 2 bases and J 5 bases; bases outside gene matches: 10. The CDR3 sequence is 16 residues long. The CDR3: CATSRSGDRGRNEQYF. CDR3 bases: TGTGCCACCAGCAGATCCGGCGACAGGGGGAGGAACGAGCAGTACTTC.

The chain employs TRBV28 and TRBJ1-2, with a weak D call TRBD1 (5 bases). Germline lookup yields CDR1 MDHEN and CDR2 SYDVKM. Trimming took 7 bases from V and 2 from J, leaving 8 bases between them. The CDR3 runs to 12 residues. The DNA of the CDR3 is TGTGCCAGCATGGGGCTGAACTATGGCTACACCTTC. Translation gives CASMGLNYGYTF.

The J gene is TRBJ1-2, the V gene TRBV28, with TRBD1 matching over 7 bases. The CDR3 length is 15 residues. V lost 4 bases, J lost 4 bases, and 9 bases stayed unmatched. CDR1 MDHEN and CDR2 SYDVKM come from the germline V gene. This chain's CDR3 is CASSSPRQGGYGYTF. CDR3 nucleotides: TGTGCCAGCAGTTCACCTCGACAGGGCGGCTATGGCTACACCTTC.

The CDR3 loop reads CASSLGVMQYF. In DNA, the CDR3 is TGTGCCAGCAGCTTGGGAGTGATGCAGTATTTT. The V gene is TRBV5-4, the J gene TRBJ2-3; no reliable D call. The CDR3 contains 11 residues. In germline, CDR1 is SGHNT, CDR2 YYREEE (reference sequence). V lost 0 bases and J 11 bases, leaving 7 bases between the germline ends.